One and the same sample provided the 25 T cell receptor beta chains below, sequenced in a study of blood T cell repertoires in COVID-19 (dated by TCRdb to 2019 to 2021). The library was generated by the immunoSEQ multiplex PCR assay. Imported from immuneACCESS, the table was reduced by TCRdb to in-frame sequences with V and J called. These copies leave out some clones; in studies compared against another copy, an unresolved V gene accounts for under half, and the cause of the remainder is not known. This sample lists more than 90,000 clones; about 77% were detected once. The ten top clones hold approximately 10% of the sample. The sample was peripheral blood. These receptors all come from a woman older than 75 with acute or convalescent COVID-19.

The chain links TRBV6-5 to TRBJ1-1; 8 nucleotides line up with TRBD1. Per the germline V gene, CDR1 is MNHEY and CDR2 is SVGAGI. The CDR3 contains 11 residues. With 7 bases clipped from V and 10 bases from J, the junction kept 5 bases outside the gene matches. CDR3 nucleotides: TGTGCCAGCAACACAGGGGGGACAGCTTTCTTT. As protein: CASNTGGTAFF.

The chain recombines TRBV2 with TRBJ1-5, with D perhaps matching TRBD1 (5 bases). The V end was cut by 0 bases, the J end by 16 bases, with 13 bases between. Germline CDR1 reads SNHLY; CDR2 reads FYNNEI. This CDR3 contains 12 residues. CDR3 in amino acids: CASSEAGASEHF. Here the CDR3 DNA reads TGTGCCAGCAGTGAAGCAGGGGCATCGGAACATTTT.

The rearrangement joins TRBV5-5 to TRBJ1-2; D is possibly TRBD1 (6 bases). Germline V gene lookup returns CDR1 SGHKS and CDR2 YYEKEE (reference sequence). The CDR3 contains 17 residues. V was trimmed by 1 base and J by 4 bases, leaving 20 bases between them. This CDR3 reads CASSLRQGREATYGYTF. The CDR3 bases are TGTGCCAGCAGCTTGAGGCAGGGGCGTGAAGCTACCTATGGCTACACCTTC.

The V gene is TRBV5-1, the J gene TRBJ2-3; D is ambiguous. Per germline, CDR1 SGHRS and CDR2 YFSETQ. This CDR3 comprises 15 residues. V was pared by 0 bases and J by 2 bases, with 10 bases between. CDR3 bases: TGCGCCAGCAGCTTGGCGACTTCCCCCACAGATACGCAGTATTTT. Its translation: CASSLATSPTDTQYF.

The CDR3, as DNA: TGTGCCAGCAGCGTAGAGGGGACAGGGGAAAAACTGTTTTTT. It specifies CASSVEGTGEKLFF. This chain connects TRBV9 to TRBJ1-4; 9 nucleotides agree with TRBD1. Trimming at V came to 0 bases and at J to 8 bases, leaving 2 bases not matched to a gene. Germline CDR1 and CDR2: SGDLS and YYNGEE. The CDR3 is 14 residues long.

The rearrangement uses TRBV11-2 and TRBJ2-1; 16 bases map to TRBD2. The CDR3 extends over 16 amino acids. Trimming took 1 base from V and 8 from J; bases not matched to a gene: 2. Germline V CDR1 and CDR2: SGHAT, FQNNGV. In DNA, the CDR3 is TGTGCCAGCAGCTTAGCCGGGACTAGCGGGAGGGATGAGCAGTTCTTC. It yields the protein CASSLAGTSGRDEQFF.

This clone was counted ten times or more. This sequence joins TRBV7-6 and TRBJ2-2; D call uncertain. This CDR3 has 15 amino acids. V was shortened by 1 base and J by 7 bases, with 13 bases between the two germline ends. Germline CDR1 SGHVS, CDR2 FNYEAQ. CDR3 residues: CASSLVTPVSGELFF. The CDR3 DNA reads as TGTGCCAGCAGCTTAGTAACCCCGGTGAGCGGGGAGCTGTTTTTT.

The chain carries TRBV20-1 and TRBJ1-2; D ambiguous. The length of the CDR3 is 11 residues. Germline values: CDR1 DFQATT, CDR2 SNEGSKA (reference sequence). V was clipped by 5 bases and J by 3 bases, with 7 bases between them. CDR3 coding DNA: TGCAGTGCTGTCCGAGACTATGGCTACACCTTC. This gives the protein CSAVRDYGYTF.

The rearrangement joins TRBV7-8 to TRBJ2-2; D might be TRBD1 (6 bases). The germline V gene encodes CDR1 SGHVS and CDR2 FQNEAQ. V lost 0 bases and J 4 bases, leaving 9 bases between the germline ends. The CDR3 runs to 15 residues. This CDR3 reads CASSLATGVTGELFF. CDR3 bases: TGTGCCAGCAGCTTAGCGACAGGAGTCACCGGGGAGCTGTTTTTT.

The chain uses TRBV27 and TRBJ1-2; D is possibly TRBD1 (6 bases). CDR1 and CDR2 (germline): MNHEY, SMNVEV (reference sequence). Between the trimmed V and J ends, which lost 6 bases and 2 bases, there was a span of 10 bases. This CDR3 comprises 13 residues. In nucleotides, the CDR3 is TGTGCCAGCAGCTACAGGGAGAACTATGGCTACACCTTC. It translates to CASSYRENYGYTF.

The rearrangement uses TRBV2 and TRBJ2-5; TRBD2 matches at 8 bases. CDR1 SNHLY and CDR2 FYNNEI come from the germline V gene. The CDR3 is 16 residues long. J was trimmed by 4 bases and V by 7 bases; bases with no gene match: 14. CDR3 sequence: CASTLYGRAIRETQYF. The CDR3 bases are TGTGCCAGCACTCTATACGGGAGGGCCATCCGAGAGACCCAGTACTTC.

On this clone itself: The conserved closing phenylalanine or tryptophan is absent in this CDR3, likely reflecting a read error. It is unclear where the CDR3 begins or ends on the DNA, so no DNA is shown, and the CDR3 is as TCRdb lists it. The chain is built from TRBV5-1 and TRBJ1-4. The CDR3 adds up to 9 amino acids, both ends counted. The germline CDR1 and CDR2 sequences are SGHRS and YFSETQ. CDR3 protein: CASSSGVGG.

V and J are TRBV7-9 and TRBJ2-2; 7 bases line up with TRBD1. CDR3 length: 17 residues. CDR1 is SEHNR and CDR2 is FQNEAQ in the germline V gene (reference sequence). Losses at the gene ends were 2 bases for V and 5 bases for J; bases not matched to a gene: 11. CDR3 in amino acids: CASSLSQGGWGTGELFF. The CDR3 DNA reads TGTGCCAGCAGCTTATCCCAAGGGGGCTGGGGGACCGGGGAGCTGTTTTTT.

This chain uses TRBV4-1 with TRBJ2-5; the D gene is possibly TRBD2 (5 bases). The CDR3 spans 15 residues. Trimming pared 2 bases from V and 1 base from J, leaving 11 bases between. The V gene's germline CDR1 is MGHRA and CDR2 YSYEKL. For the CDR3, the DNA is TGCGCCAGCAGCCAACAGACTACACGCCAAGAGACCCAGTACTTC. As protein: CASSQQTTRQETQYF.

The chain recombines TRBV11-3 with TRBJ2-1; 12 positions match TRBD2. Germline V gene data show CDR1 as SGHNT and CDR2 as YENEEA. V was clipped by 4 bases and J by 4 bases; unmatched bases: 2. The CDR3 covers 15 residues. CDR3 region: CASSSGTSGYNEQFF. The CDR3 DNA follows: TGTGCCAGCAGCTCAGGGACTAGCGGGTACAATGAGCAGTTCTTC.

This sequence joins TRBV10-3 and TRBJ2-5, with TRBD1 matching over 7 bases. Germline V gives CDR1 ENHRY, CDR2 SYGVKD. Germline trimming cut 6 bases from V and 2 bases from J; bases unmatched to any gene: 3. This CDR3 is 13 amino acids long. CDR3 in DNA: TGTGCCATCAGCCTACAGGGGCAAGAGACCCAGTACTTC. This sequence encodes CAISLQGQETQYF.

The chain recombines TRBV2 with TRBJ1-6; a weak D match, TRBD1 (6 bases). Trimming cost V 6 bases and J 7 bases, with 10 bases left between them. The CDR3 loop spans 13 amino acids. Germline CDR1 and CDR2: SNHLY and FYNNEI. CDR3 sequence (DNA): TGTGCCAGCAGGGTACAGGGAAATTCACCCCTCCACTTT. Its protein product is CASRVQGNSPLHF.

The V and J genes are TRBV19 and TRBJ2-2; 8 bases are a match to TRBD1. Per the germline V gene, CDR1 is LNHDA and CDR2 is SQIVND (reference sequence). The CDR3 has 17 amino acids. The ends lost 3 bases at V and 3 bases at J; junction bases unmatched: 9. The CDR3 loop reads CASSIGWTGLDTGELFF. The CDR3 coding sequence is TGTGCCAGTAGTATTGGCTGGACAGGGTTGGACACCGGGGAGCTGTTTTTT.

V is TRBV19 and J is TRBJ2-7, with TRBD1 as a possible D gene (6 bases). CDR3 length equals 15 residues. From germline, CDR1 is LNHDA and CDR2 SQIVND (reference sequence). V lost 5 bases to trimming and J lost 1 base, with 15 bases between them. CDR3 DNA: TGTGCCAGTAGTCTTTTCGGACAGTTTTCCTACGAGCAGTACTTC. Its protein is CASSLFGQFSYEQYF.

V usage is TRBV14 and J usage is TRBJ1-5; D ambiguous. The CDR3 spans 13 residues. V was shortened by 0 bases and J by 6 bases, with 6 bases between the two germline ends. Germline V lookup: CDR1 SGHDN, CDR2 FVKESK. CDR3 DNA sequence: TGTGCCAGCAGCCAAGAAGACTTTCAGCCCCAGCATTTT. Protein: CASSQEDFQPQHF.

J is TRBJ2-5 and V is TRBV9; 8 positions agree with TRBD2. V shed 0 bases, J shed 5 bases, and the junction held 9 bases outside the gene matches. The CDR3 extends over 16 amino acids. The germline V gene encodes CDR1 SGDLS and CDR2 YYNGEE. CDR3 DNA sequence: TGTGCCAGCAGCGTAGGGGCTAGCGGGTACCGGGAGACCCAGTACTTC. Translating gives CASSVGASGYRETQYF. Together with reference TRBV9 and TRBJ2-5, the CDR3 gives the full variable domain: DSGVTQTPKHLITATGQRVTLRCSPRSGDLSVYWYQQSLDQGLQFLIQYYNGEERAKGNILERFSAQQFPDLHSELNLSSLELGDSALYFCASSVGASGYRETQYFGPGTRLLVL.

This chain joins TRBV27 and TRBJ2-7; D gene unclear. Germline V gene data show CDR1 as MNHEY and CDR2 as SMNVEV (reference sequence). This CDR3 is built from 15 residues. The V end lost 2 bases, the J end lost 0 bases, and 11 bases lay between the germline ends. In nucleotides, the CDR3 is TGTGCCAGCAGTTTAACGCCTGTTAGCTCCTACGAGCAGTACTTC. Its protein product is CASSLTPVSSYEQYF.

The gene calls are TRBV30 and TRBJ1-1, with D perhaps matching TRBD1 (5 bases). There are 15 residues in the CDR3. Germline loops: CDR1 GTSNPN, CDR2 SVGIG (reference sequence). V lost 4 bases, J lost 5 bases, and 20 bases lay in between. The CDR3, as DNA: TGTGCCTGGACTTACCCCGAGGCAGGGATGACTGAAGCTTTCTTT. Amino acids: CAWTYPEAGMTEAFF.

This chain links TRBV6-5 with TRBJ2-3, with 8 nucleotides matching TRBD2. The trim removed 6 bases at V and 6 bases at J, leaving 2 bases unmatched. Germline CDR1 reads MNHEY; CDR2 reads SVGAGI. This CDR3 has 12 residues. CDR3 in amino acids: CASRGGGDTQYF. The CDR3 nucleotides read TGTGCCAGCAGGGGCGGGGGGGATACGCAGTATTTT.

The chain carries TRBV30 and TRBJ1-4; 10 nucleotides line up with TRBD1. Germline CDR1 GTSNPN, CDR2 SVGIG (reference sequence). CDR3 length: 13 residues. With 4 bases clipped from V and 10 bases from J, the junction kept 6 bases outside the gene matches. The CDR3 protein is CAWNGQGVGKLFF. CDR3 bases: TGTGCCTGGAACGGACAGGGGGTAGGAAAACTGTTTTTT.